This T cell receptor beta chain stems from a study of blood T cell repertoires in COVID-19. Study at large: Sites across the United States, Italy and Spain contributed samples from acute and convalescent COVID-19.

Original processing methods: Reference gene primer amplification gave estimated nucleated cell counts. Profiling relied on immunoSEQ multiplex PCR, and the TCRdb table lists in-frame clones only, not all of them. The DNA was the basis for D and trimming; V, J and clone size are from that table. This sample has 250,000 to 300,000 clones, with around 89% found just once. The clonotype comes from a man aged 35 to 55 who had recovered from COVID-19. The sample consisted of PBMCs or T cells enriched from blood (not recorded which).

CDR3 nucleotide sequence: TGTGCCAGCAGAGCATTTTCAGATACGCAGTATTTT. Its protein is CASRAFSDTQYF. V gene TRBV27 combines with J gene TRBJ2-3, with unresolved D. The CDR3 totals 12 residues. Germline V gene lookup returns CDR1 MNHEY and CDR2 SMNVEV (reference sequence). V was trimmed by 6 bases and J by 4 bases, leaving 8 bases between them.